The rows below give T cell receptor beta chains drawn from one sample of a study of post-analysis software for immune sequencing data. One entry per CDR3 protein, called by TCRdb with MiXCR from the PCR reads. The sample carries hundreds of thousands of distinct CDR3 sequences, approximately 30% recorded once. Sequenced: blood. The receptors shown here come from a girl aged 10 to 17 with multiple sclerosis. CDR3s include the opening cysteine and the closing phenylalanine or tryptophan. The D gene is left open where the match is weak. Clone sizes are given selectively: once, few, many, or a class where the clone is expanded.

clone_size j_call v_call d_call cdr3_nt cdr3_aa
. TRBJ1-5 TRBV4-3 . TGCGCCAGCAGCCAAGATGTGCGGGGGCAGAAGCCCCAGCATTTT CASSQDVRGQKPQHF
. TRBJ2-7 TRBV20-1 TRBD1 TGCAGTGCTAGAACACACCGGGACAGGGAAAGAAATGAGCAGTACTTC CSARTHRDRERNEQYF
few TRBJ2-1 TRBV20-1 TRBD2 TGCAGTGCTCCAGCTCTAGCGGGGGGTACGAATGAGCAGTTCTTC CSAPALAGGTNEQFF
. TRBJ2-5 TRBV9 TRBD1 TGTGCCAGCAGCCTAATGACAGGGGGAATTATGGAGACCCAGTACTTC CASSLMTGGIMETQYF
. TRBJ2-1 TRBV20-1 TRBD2 TGCAGTACTTGGTCCGGGACTAGCGTGAATGAGCAGTTCTTC CSTWSGTSVNEQFF
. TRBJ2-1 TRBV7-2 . TGTGCCAGCAGCTTAGTCGAGGGACGGGGCGACCACAATGAGCAGTTCTTC CASSLVEGRGDHNEQFF
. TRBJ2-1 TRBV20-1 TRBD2 TGCAGTGCTAGAGATGTAGCGGGACTCTTCAATGAGCAGTTCTTC CSARDVAGLFNEQFF
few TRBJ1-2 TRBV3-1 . TGTGCCAGCAGCCAAGACACCTATGGCTACACCTTC CASSQDTYGYTF
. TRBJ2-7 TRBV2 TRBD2 TGTGCCAGCAGCCCTAACTGGGCCGGGGGGGAGCAGTACTTC CASSPNWAGGEQYF
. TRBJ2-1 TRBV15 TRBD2 TGTGCCACCAGCCCCCCAAGCGGGGGGGTCTGGGATGAGCAGTTCTTC CATSPPSGGVWDEQFF
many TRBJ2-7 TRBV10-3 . TGTGCCATCAGTGAGTTCGACGAGCAGTACTTC CAISEFDEQYF